Presented here are 32 T cell receptor beta chains from one specimen sequenced in a study of blood T cell repertoires in COVID-19. Some clones are missing from TCRdb's copy, which holds only in-frame ones; the method was immunoSEQ multiplex PCR. The table has around 65,000 clones, over 70% seen once; the top ten hold approximately 15%. Sequencing was performed on peripheral blood. Every receptor here comes from a man aged 55-75 years with acute or convalescent COVID-19.

The chain joins TRBV4-2 to TRBJ2-5; 8 bases match TRBD2. The ends lost 0 bases at V and 4 bases at J; junction bases unmatched: 13. CDR3 length: 18 residues. The germline V gene encodes CDR1 LGHNA and CDR2 YNFKEQ. CDR3 protein: CASSQDSFKRGTPETQYF. In DNA form, the CDR3 reads TGTGCCAGCAGCCAAGACTCTTTCAAGCGGGGGACCCCAGAGACCCAGTACTTC.

This rearrangement joins TRBV7-3 to TRBJ1-1; 12 nucleotides agree with TRBD1. V shed 4 bases and J 10 bases; nucleotides not matched to a gene: 7. Germline CDR1 reads SGHTA; CDR2 reads FQGTGA. CDR3 length: 14 amino acids. The CDR3 bases are TGTGCCAGCAGCTCAGGGACAGGGGGCCAGCCAGCTTTCTTT. As protein: CASSSGTGGQPAFF.

This clone was counted once. This CDR3 reads CSVEEGTGKDGYTF. In DNA form, the CDR3 reads TGCAGCGTTGAAGAGGGGACAGGGAAGGATGGCTACACCTTC. V gene TRBV29-1 combines with J gene TRBJ1-2; 9 positions match TRBD1. V lost 0 bases, J lost 6 bases, and 5 bases stayed unmatched. Germline-derived CDR1 and CDR2 are SQVTM and ANQGSEA. CDR3 size: 14 residues.

This sequence joins TRBV6-5 and TRBJ2-7; tentative D call: TRBD2 (5 bases). The germline V gene has CDR1 MNHEY and CDR2 SVGAGI. Trimming removed 7 bases from V and 0 bases from J, with 10 bases in between. This CDR3 comprises 13 residues. CDR3 coding DNA: TGTGCCAGCACCGGGGTGAGCTCCTACGAGCAGTACTTC. Translated, it gives CASTGVSSYEQYF.

The chain joins TRBV18 to TRBJ2-5; 9 nucleotides line up with TRBD1. Per the germline V gene, CDR1 is KGHSH and CDR2 is LQKENI. The CDR3 has 17 amino acids. V trimming: 0 bases; J trimming: 2 bases; junction bases outside the gene matches: 7. CDR3 in DNA: TGTGCCAGCTCACCACCGGGACAGGGCCTGGGGCAAGAGACCCAGTACTTC. Translating gives CASSPPGQGLGQETQYF.

The chain is built from TRBV7-6 and TRBJ2-2, with 8 bases identical to TRBD2. The CDR3 runs 17 residues. J lost 5 bases, V lost 4 bases, and 12 bases had no gene match. Germline V gives CDR1 SGHVS, CDR2 FNYEAQ. CDR3 nucleotide sequence: TGTGCCAGCAGCTCCGTCCCGGGAGGGCTGGTGACCGGGGAGCTGTTTTTT. Its protein is CASSSVPGGLVTGELFF.

The chain carries TRBV27 and TRBJ2-1; weak D call: TRBD1 (6 bases). Germline CDR1 reads MNHEY; CDR2 reads SMNVEV (reference sequence). V was cut by 6 bases and J by 0 bases, with 18 bases left in between. The CDR3 totals 17 residues. The CDR3 DNA follows: TGTGCCAGCAGCAAGGACAGCCGGTTTAACTCCTACAATGAGCAGTTCTTC. Translating gives CASSKDSRFNSYNEQFF.

This clone was recorded once. The V and J genes are TRBV5-5 and TRBJ1-1; D is unclear. Germline CDR1 and CDR2: SGHKS and YYEKEE (reference sequence). The CDR3 extends over 14 amino acids. The germline V and J ends were trimmed by 3 bases and 4 bases, with 13 bases remaining between them. CDR3 sequence reads: CASSWEGRVTEAFF. As DNA, the CDR3 is TGTGCCAGCAGCTGGGAGGGAAGGGTCACTGAAGCTTTCTTT.

The rearrangement links TRBV11-3 to TRBJ2-2, with a tentative D call TRBD1 (5 bases). The CDR3 is 14 residues long. Trimming took off 3 bases at V and 1 base at J, with 6 bases between the two ends. Germline-derived CDR1 and CDR2 are SGHNT and YENEEA. The CDR3 loop is CASSLTENTGELFF. In DNA, the CDR3 is TGTGCCAGCAGCTTGACAGAGAACACCGGGGAGCTGTTTTTT.

This clone qualifies as medium-sized. The chain is built from TRBV6-1 and TRBJ2-5, with 10 bases aligning to TRBD2. The CDR3 contains 18 residues. Germline CDR1 is MNHNS and CDR2 is SASEGT. J lost 1 base, V lost 4 bases, and 12 bases had no gene match. Here the CDR3 reads CASSVLERGGLVQETQYF. The DNA for the CDR3 is TGTGCCAGCAGTGTTTTGGAGCGGGGGGGCCTAGTCCAAGAGACCCAGTACTTC.

The chain joins TRBV19 to TRBJ1-5, with D possibly TRBD1 on 5 matching bases. CDR1 and CDR2 (germline): LNHDA, SQIVND (reference sequence). The CDR3 has 16 residues. V was trimmed by 3 bases and J by 2 bases, leaving 14 bases between them. CDR3 sequence (DNA): TGTGCCAGTAGTATTGGGGGAGGGGTTCGCAATCAGCCCCAGCATTTT. It yields the protein CASSIGGGVRNQPQHF.

The chain carries TRBV18 and TRBJ1-2; 7 bases fit TRBD1. J gave up 4 bases and V 1 base, and 9 bases lay outside the gene matches. CDR3 length: 16 residues. Germline CDR1 is KGHSH and CDR2 is LQKENI. DNA for the CDR3: TGTGCCAGCTCACCACGGGGCCAGGGGGTCGGCTATGGCTACACCTTC. Translating it yields CASSPRGQGVGYGYTF.

The chain carries TRBV4-2 and TRBJ2-2; D is possibly TRBD2 (5 bases). The CDR3 loop spans 16 amino acids. V was cut by 4 bases and J by 0 bases, with 12 bases left in between. CDR1 and CDR2 from the germline V gene are LGHNA and YNFKEQ. The CDR3 loop is CASSLRTAANTGELFF. The CDR3 DNA follows: TGTGCCAGCAGCCTTCGGACTGCCGCGAACACCGGGGAGCTGTTTTTT.

The chain recombines TRBV5-6 with TRBJ2-3, with a possible D match to TRBD2 (6 bases). CDR3 length: 15 amino acids. Germline V gives CDR1 SGHDT, CDR2 YYEEEE. Trimming shortened V by 0 bases and J by 2 bases, and 10 bases separated the two germline ends. In DNA form, the CDR3 reads TGTGCCAGCAGCTTGGCGGGGGTCGCCACAGATACGCAGTATTTT. It encodes CASSLAGVATDTQYF.

As for this clone: The sample has other DNA sequences that encode this CDR3 too. The V gene is TRBV12-3 or TRBV12-4, the J gene TRBJ1-2; D is undetermined. The germline V and J ends were trimmed by 5 bases and 3 bases, with 7 bases remaining between them. The CDR3 length is 12 residues. The CDR3 here is CASSTAYYGYTF. The DNA for the CDR3 is TGTGCCAGCAGTACAGCATACTATGGCTACACCTTC.

The gene calls are TRBV11-2 and TRBJ2-7; 7 bases align to TRBD1. Germline values: CDR1 SGHAT, CDR2 FQNNGV. The CDR3 covers 15 residues. The V and J ends lost 5 bases and 5 bases, in that order; junction bases with no gene match: 12. The CDR3 loop reads CASSARQGPSNEQYF. For the CDR3, the DNA is TGTGCCAGCAGCGCCAGACAGGGACCGAGCAACGAGCAGTACTTC.

The chain is built from TRBV25-1 and TRBJ2-5; no definite D call. V lost 1 base, J lost 2 bases, and 8 bases lay in between. Germline V gene data show CDR1 as MGHDK and CDR2 as SYGVNS. CDR3 length: 14 residues. CDR3 region: CASSELARQETQYF. The CDR3 DNA reads TGTGCCAGCAGTGAATTGGCACGACAAGAGACCCAGTACTTC.

This clone was picked up a small number of times. The CDR3: CATSEKTSGRTTDTQYF. The CDR3 DNA follows: TGTGCCACCAGTGAAAAGACTAGCGGGAGAACCACAGATACGCAGTATTTT. The rearrangement links TRBV24-1 to TRBJ2-3; TRBD2 matches 12 bases. The V gene's germline CDR1 is KGHDR and CDR2 SFDVKD. The CDR3 runs to 17 residues. V trimming: 4 bases; J trimming: 2 bases; junction bases outside the gene matches: 6.

This rearrangement joins TRBV28 to TRBJ1-4; the D gene is possibly TRBD1 (5 bases). CDR1 is MDHEN, CDR2 SYDVKM, per germline. This CDR3 comprises 19 residues. Trimming pared 4 bases from V and 10 bases from J, leaving 31 bases between. Written as DNA, the CDR3 is TGTGCCAGCAGTTATAGTGTCTATACCAACAGGAAAGACATAGGAAAACTGTTTTTT. It encodes CASSYSVYTNRKDIGKLFF. The full variable domain, with the rest looked up from reference TRBV28 and TRBJ1-4, is DVKVTQSSRYLVKRTGEKVFLECVQDMDHENMFWYRQDPGLGLRLIYFSYDVKMKEKGDIPEGYSVSREKKERFSLILESASTNQTSMYLCASSYSVYTNRKDIGKLFFGSGTQLSVL.

The table lists this clone with many counts. V and J are TRBV15 and TRBJ2-2, with D possibly TRBD2 on 6 matching bases. Germline loops: CDR1 LNHNV, CDR2 YYDKDF (reference sequence). This CDR3 comprises 16 residues. Trimming removed 3 bases at V and 1 base at J, with 12 bases between. CDR3 coding DNA: TGTGCCACCAGCAGGGAGGGACGGTTGAACACCGGGGAGCTGTTTTTT. Residues: CATSREGRLNTGELFF.

The CDR3 coding sequence is TGTGCCAGCAGAAAAGAGGGGGTCTCCTACGAGCAGTACTTC. Translated, it gives CASRKEGVSYEQYF. This chain joins TRBV6-6 and TRBJ2-7; D might be TRBD1 (6 bases). The CDR3 has 14 residues. Deletions cut 6 bases from V and 0 bases from J, with 12 bases between. Germline CDR1 and CDR2: MNHNY and SVGAGI (reference sequence).

The V and J genes are TRBV27 and TRBJ1-5; D might be TRBD1 (6 bases). This CDR3 region has 16 residues. Trimming cost V 6 bases and J 3 bases, with 18 bases left between them. Germline V lookup: CDR1 MNHEY, CDR2 SMNVEV (reference sequence). The CDR3 region is CASSYTGIPINQPQHF. The CDR3 DNA follows: TGTGCCAGCAGCTATACAGGGATACCTATCAATCAGCCCCAGCATTTT.

The chain uses TRBV2 and TRBJ1-1; TRBD1 agrees at 9 bases. The germline gives CDR1 SNHLY, CDR2 FYNNEI. This CDR3 is built from 13 residues. V dropped 4 bases and J dropped 3; count of bases not matched to a gene: 0. As DNA, the CDR3 is TGTGCCAGCAGTGGGGACAGGGACACTGAAGCTTTCTTT. Its protein product is CASSGDRDTEAFF.

Only a few counts were recorded for this clone. This chain connects TRBV15 to TRBJ2-1; 7 nucleotides line up with TRBD1. V lost 1 base to trimming and J lost 8 bases; unmatched junction nucleotides: 11. The length of the CDR3 is 16 residues. Germline values: CDR1 LNHNV, CDR2 YYDKDF (reference sequence). CDR3 coding DNA: TGTGCCACCAGCAGAGGTCACAGGGGCGCCAGCCATGAGCAGTTCTTC. Protein: CATSRGHRGASHEQFF.

This clone occurred a few times. The chain's CDR3 is CASSQTPGSPLHF. The DNA of the CDR3 is TGCGCCAGCAGCCAGACCCCGGGATCACCCCTCCACTTT. The rearrangement joins TRBV4-3 to TRBJ1-6; D unresolved. Germline V gene lookup returns CDR1 LGHNA and CDR2 YSLEER. V lost 3 bases and J 10 bases, leaving 10 bases between the germline ends. This CDR3 spans 13 amino acids.

This clone appeared a single time. The V and J genes are TRBV11-2 and TRBJ2-1, with 7 bases fitting TRBD2. There are 15 residues in the CDR3. J lost 7 bases, V lost 7 bases, and 13 bases had no gene match. Germline values: CDR1 SGHAT, CDR2 FQNNGV. DNA for the CDR3: TGTGCCAGCACCCCAGCGGGGAGTTTAATGAATGAGCAGTTCTTC. Translating it yields CASTPAGSLMNEQFF. Full variable domain (missing parts from reference TRBV11-2 and TRBJ2-1): EAGVAQSPRYKIIEKRQSVAFWCNPISGHATLYWYQQILGQGPKLLIQFQNNGVVDDSQLPKDRFSAERLKGVDSTLKIQPAKLEDSAVYLCASTPAGSLMNEQFFGPGTRLTVL.

The J gene is TRBJ2-5, the V gene TRBV15; D is unresolved. V lost 0 bases and J lost 5, with 13 bases in between. The germline gives CDR1 LNHNV, CDR2 YYDKDF (reference sequence). The CDR3 is 15 residues long. The CDR3 DNA sequence: TGTGCCACCAGCAGAGAGACATCGCTAAGGGAGACCCAGTACTTC. Its translation: CATSRETSLRETQYF.

The chain is built from TRBV7-2 and TRBJ2-7, with D perhaps TRBD1 (5 bases). With 5 bases removed from V and 6 bases from J, the gap between germline ends came to 20 bases. The CDR3 has 15 amino acids. Germline lookup yields CDR1 SGHTA and CDR2 FQGNSA. The CDR3 bases are TGTGCCAGCAGCCTCAGTCCCCAGCCCCAGGGCGAGCAGTACTTC. This gives the protein CASSLSPQPQGEQYF. Full variable domain (missing parts from reference TRBV7-2 and TRBJ2-7): GAGVSQSPSNKVTEKGKDVELRCDPISGHTALYWYRQSLGQGLEFLIYFQGNSAPDKSGLPSDRFSAERTGGSVSTLTIQRTQQEDSAVYLCASSLSPQPQGEQYFGPGTRLTVT.

A single count supports this clone. The V call is TRBV4-3, the J call TRBJ1-4; a possible D gene is TRBD1 (6 bases). The CDR3 consists of 15 residues. The germline CDR1 and CDR2 sequences are LGHNA and YSLEER. V lost 2 bases to trimming and J lost 0 bases, with 7 bases between them. The CDR3 bases are TGCGCCAGCAGCCAAAGGACAGCAACTAATGAAAAACTGTTTTTT. Its protein product is CASSQRTATNEKLFF.

CDR3 protein: CASSVAWPGGEAFF. The DNA of the CDR3 is TGTGCCAGCAGCGTAGCTTGGCCAGGGGGTGAAGCTTTCTTT. This chain links TRBV9 with TRBJ1-1; 7 bases agree with TRBD1. Unmatched junction bases numbered 6, after V lost 0 bases and J lost 7 bases. CDR1 is SGDLS and CDR2 is YYNGEE in the germline V gene. The CDR3 is 14 residues long.

The chain has TRBV15 and TRBJ1-2; D might be TRBD1 (6 bases). The CDR3 length is 16 residues. CDR1 is LNHNV, CDR2 YYDKDF, per germline (reference sequence). V was shortened by 2 bases and J by 2 bases, with 15 bases between the two germline ends. CDR3 sequence (DNA): TGTGCCACCAGCAGACCCTCATTTACAGGGAACTATGGCTACACCTTC. This gives the protein CATSRPSFTGNYGYTF.

This clone turned up a few times. The V gene is TRBV6-5, the J gene TRBJ2-1, with 11 bases identical to TRBD2. The ends lost 3 bases at V and 4 bases at J; junction bases unmatched: 5. Looked up from germline, CDR1 is MNHEY and CDR2 is SVGAGI. The CDR3 spans 16 residues. CDR3 sequence (DNA): TGTGCCAGCAGTTATGCCGGGACTAGCGGATACAATGAGCAGTTCTTC. It specifies CASSYAGTSGYNEQFF.